The 11 T cell receptor beta chains below were found in one sample sequenced in a study of blood T cell repertoires in COVID-19. Profiling relied on immunoSEQ multiplex PCR, and the TCRdb table lists in-frame clones only, not all of them. The sample holds approximately 300,000 clones; 75% to 90% are singletons and the top ten take approximately 1.9%. The sample taken for sequencing was PBMCs or T cells enriched from blood (not recorded which). Receptor source: a woman aged 25 to 39 who had been exposed to COVID-19.

This clone has more than one count but fewer than ten. The V and J genes are TRBV5-1 and TRBJ1-2, with unresolved D. The germline V gene has CDR1 SGHRS and CDR2 YFSETQ. The CDR3 is 14 amino acids. The V end lost 0 bases, the J end lost 4 bases, and 10 bases lay between the germline ends. The CDR3 loop is CASSLDLLSYGYTF. In DNA, the CDR3 is TGCGCCAGCAGCTTGGATCTCTTATCCTATGGCTACACCTTC. Together with reference TRBV5-1 and TRBJ1-2, the CDR3 gives the full variable domain: KAGVTQTPRYLIKTRGQQVTLSCSPISGHRSVSWYQQTPGQGLQFLFEYFSETQRNKGNFPGRFSGRQFSNSRSEMNVSTLELGDSALYLCASSLDLLSYGYTFGSGTRLTVV.

This chain uses TRBV5-1 with TRBJ1-1; possible D gene TRBD1, 5 bases. The germline V gene has CDR1 SGHRS and CDR2 YFSETQ. The germline V and J ends were trimmed by 0 bases and 4 bases, with 13 bases remaining between them. This CDR3 comprises 15 residues. The CDR3: CASSLVGGDSTEAFF. CDR3 sequence (DNA): TGCGCCAGCAGCTTGGTGGGAGGGGATAGCACTGAAGCTTTCTTT.

The chain has TRBV27 and TRBJ1-5; 7 bases line up with TRBD1. The CDR3 extends over 16 amino acids. Germline V CDR1 and CDR2: MNHEY, SMNVEV (reference sequence). Trimming at V came to 2 bases and at J to 0 bases, leaving 4 bases not matched to a gene. CDR3 protein: CASSLKGAYSNQPQHF. CDR3 nucleotides: TGTGCCAGCAGTTTAAAGGGGGCGTATAGCAATCAGCCCCAGCATTTT.

The chain employs TRBV19 and TRBJ2-6, with TRBD2 as a possible D gene (5 bases). Trimming pared 6 bases from V and 0 bases from J, leaving 6 bases between. Germline CDR1 is LNHDA and CDR2 is SQIVND (reference sequence). This CDR3 spans 14 amino acids. The CDR3, as DNA: TGTGCCAGTAGGGGGAGCTCTGGGGCCAACGTCCTGACTTTC. Protein sequence: CASRGSSGANVLTF.

This clone has only a few counts. J is TRBJ2-2 and V is TRBV28, with D perhaps TRBD2 (6 bases). This CDR3 contains 16 residues. Between the trimmed V and J ends, which lost 5 bases and 3 bases, there was a span of 16 bases. CDR1 MDHEN and CDR2 SYDVKM come from the germline V gene. The CDR3 DNA follows: TGTGCCAGCAGTGGGGGGACCGAGAGGTACACCGGGGAGCTGTTTTTT. Amino acid sequence: CASSGGTERYTGELFF.

The chain is built from TRBV3-1 (or the pseudogene TRBV3-2) and TRBJ1-4; D unclear. CDR3 size: 14 residues. Germline CDR1 and CDR2: LGHDT and YNNKEL (reference sequence). Trimming stripped 6 bases from V and 10 bases from J, with 18 bases between. CDR3 loop: CASRQLESLGKLFF. DNA of the CDR3: TGTGCCAGCAGACAACTAGAAAGCCTTGGAAAACTGTTTTTT.

As concerns this clone: A junction end diverges from the germline sequence, so it may reflect a read error. This chain uses TRBV12-3 or TRBV12-4 with TRBJ1-1; TRBD1 is a possible D gene (5 bases). The CDR3 runs to 12 residues. CDR3 region: CASEGANNEAFF. The DNA for the CDR3 is TGTGCCAGCGAAGGGGCCAACAATGAAGCTTTCTTT.

The chain has TRBV6-1 and TRBJ2-7, with TRBD2 as a possible D gene (6 bases). Germline V CDR1 and CDR2: MNHNS, SASEGT. The ends were cut back, 0 bases at V and 4 bases at J, with 19 bases in the middle. The CDR3 covers 17 residues. The CDR3 region is CASSEARETGLLYEQYF. In DNA, the CDR3 is TGTGCCAGCAGTGAAGCGCGGGAAACGGGATTACTTTACGAGCAGTACTTC.

The gene calls are TRBV20-1 and TRBJ1-5, with D uncertain. Trimming stripped 3 bases from V and 7 bases from J, with 10 bases between. Germline V CDR1 and CDR2: DFQATT, SNEGSKA (reference sequence). CDR3 size: 12 residues. The CDR3 sequence is CSASGTRQPQHF. CDR3 nucleotide sequence: TGCAGTGCTAGTGGCACGAGACAGCCCCAGCATTTT.

The chain is built from TRBV5-8 and TRBJ2-7; maybe TRBD2 (6 bases). Germline assignment: CDR1 SGHTS and CDR2 YDEGEE. The V end was cut by 3 bases, the J end by 5 bases, with 12 bases between. This CDR3 region has 13 residues. In nucleotides, the CDR3 is TGTGCCAGCAGCTCGTGGGGGGTTGACGAGCAGTACTTC. This sequence encodes CASSSWGVDEQYF.

The chain employs TRBV3-1 (or the pseudogene TRBV3-2) and TRBJ1-5, with D uncertain. V lost 1 base, J lost 7 bases, and 8 bases lay in between. The germline V gene has CDR1 LGHDT and CDR2 YNNKEL (reference sequence). The CDR3 extends over 13 amino acids. The chain's CDR3 is CASSQVDKQPQHF. As DNA, the CDR3 is TGTGCCAGCAGCCAAGTCGACAAACAGCCCCAGCATTTT.